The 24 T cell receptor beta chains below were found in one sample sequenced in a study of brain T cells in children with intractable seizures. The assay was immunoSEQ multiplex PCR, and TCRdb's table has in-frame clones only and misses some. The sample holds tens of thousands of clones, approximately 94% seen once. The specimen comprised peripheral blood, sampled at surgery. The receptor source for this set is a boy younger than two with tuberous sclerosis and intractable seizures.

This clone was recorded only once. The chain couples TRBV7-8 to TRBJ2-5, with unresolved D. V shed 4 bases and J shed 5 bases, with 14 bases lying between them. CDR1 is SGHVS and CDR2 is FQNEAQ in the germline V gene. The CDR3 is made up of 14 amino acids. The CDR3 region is CASSSRRFRETQYF. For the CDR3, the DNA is TGTGCCAGCAGCTCCCGCCGTTTCCGTGAGACCCAGTACTTC.

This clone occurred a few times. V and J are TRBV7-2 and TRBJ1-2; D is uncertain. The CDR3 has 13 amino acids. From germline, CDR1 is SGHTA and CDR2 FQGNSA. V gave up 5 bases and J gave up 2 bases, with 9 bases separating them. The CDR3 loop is CASSVDPNYGYTF. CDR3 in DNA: TGTGCCAGCAGCGTAGACCCGAACTATGGCTACACCTTC.

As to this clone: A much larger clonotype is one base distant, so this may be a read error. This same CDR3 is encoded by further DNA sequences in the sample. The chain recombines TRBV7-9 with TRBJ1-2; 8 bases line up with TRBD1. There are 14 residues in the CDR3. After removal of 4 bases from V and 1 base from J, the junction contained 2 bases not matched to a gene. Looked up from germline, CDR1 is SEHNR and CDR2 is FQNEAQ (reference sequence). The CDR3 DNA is TGTGCCAGCAGCTCCGGACAGGGTAACTATGGCTACACCTTC. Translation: CASSSGQGNYGYTF.

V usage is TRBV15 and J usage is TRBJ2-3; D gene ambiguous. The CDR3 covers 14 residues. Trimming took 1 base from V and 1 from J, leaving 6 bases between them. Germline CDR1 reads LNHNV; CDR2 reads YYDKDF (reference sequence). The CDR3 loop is CATSRVAGTDTQYF. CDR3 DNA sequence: TGTGCCACCAGCAGAGTTGCAGGCACAGATACGCAGTATTTT.

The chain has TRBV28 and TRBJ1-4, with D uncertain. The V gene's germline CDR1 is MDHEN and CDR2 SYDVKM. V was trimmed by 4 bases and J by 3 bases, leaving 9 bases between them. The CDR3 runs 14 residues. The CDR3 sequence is CASSSDFPNEKLFF. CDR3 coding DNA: TGTGCCAGCAGTTCAGACTTTCCTAATGAAAAACTGTTTTTT.

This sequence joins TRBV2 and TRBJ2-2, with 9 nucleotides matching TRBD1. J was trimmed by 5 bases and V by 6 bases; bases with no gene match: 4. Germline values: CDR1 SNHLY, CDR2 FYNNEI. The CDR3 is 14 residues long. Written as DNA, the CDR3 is TGTGCCAGCAGACAGGGGGCGGGAACCGGGGAGCTGTTTTTT. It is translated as CASRQGAGTGELFF.

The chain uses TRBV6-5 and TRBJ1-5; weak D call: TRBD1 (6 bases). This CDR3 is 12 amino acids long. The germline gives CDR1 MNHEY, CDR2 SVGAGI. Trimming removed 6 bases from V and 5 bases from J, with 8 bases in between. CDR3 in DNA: TGTGCCAGCAGACAGGGAGATCAGCCCCAGCATTTT. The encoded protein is CASRQGDQPQHF.

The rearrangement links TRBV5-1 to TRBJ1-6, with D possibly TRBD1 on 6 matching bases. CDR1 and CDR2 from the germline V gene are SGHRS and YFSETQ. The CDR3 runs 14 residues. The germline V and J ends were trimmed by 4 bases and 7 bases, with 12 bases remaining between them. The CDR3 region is CASSTRQANSPLHF. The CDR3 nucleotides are TGCGCCAGCAGCACCCGACAGGCCAATTCACCCCTCCACTTT.

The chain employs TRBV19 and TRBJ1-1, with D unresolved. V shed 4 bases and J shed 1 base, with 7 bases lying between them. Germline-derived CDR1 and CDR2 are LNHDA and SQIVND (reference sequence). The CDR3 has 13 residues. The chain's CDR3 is CASSSQRNTEAFF. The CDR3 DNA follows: TGTGCCAGTAGTAGTCAGCGGAACACTGAAGCTTTCTTT.

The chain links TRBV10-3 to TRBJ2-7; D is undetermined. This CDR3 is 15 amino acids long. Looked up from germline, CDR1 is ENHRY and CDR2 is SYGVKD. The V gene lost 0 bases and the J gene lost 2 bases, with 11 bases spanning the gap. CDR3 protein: CAISESGGSTYEQYF. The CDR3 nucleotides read TGTGCCATCAGTGAGTCGGGTGGCAGCACCTACGAGCAGTACTTC.

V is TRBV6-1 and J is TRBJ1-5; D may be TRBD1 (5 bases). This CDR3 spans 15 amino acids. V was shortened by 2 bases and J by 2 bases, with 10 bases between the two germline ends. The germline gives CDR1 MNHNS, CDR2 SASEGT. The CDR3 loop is CASSEWVGGNQPQHF. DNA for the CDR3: TGTGCCAGCAGTGAATGGGTAGGGGGCAATCAGCCCCAGCATTTT.

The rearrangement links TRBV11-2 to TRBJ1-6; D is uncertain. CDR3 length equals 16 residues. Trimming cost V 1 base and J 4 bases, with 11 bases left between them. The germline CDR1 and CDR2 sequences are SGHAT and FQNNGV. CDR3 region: CASSLGTVAYNSPLHF. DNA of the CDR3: TGTGCCAGCAGCTTAGGGACGGTAGCTTATAATTCACCCCTCCACTTT. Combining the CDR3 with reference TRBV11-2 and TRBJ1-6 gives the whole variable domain EAGVAQSPRYKIIEKRQSVAFWCNPISGHATLYWYQQILGQGPKLLIQFQNNGVVDDSQLPKDRFSAERLKGVDSTLKIQPAKLEDSAVYLCASSLGTVAYNSPLHFGNGTRLTVT.

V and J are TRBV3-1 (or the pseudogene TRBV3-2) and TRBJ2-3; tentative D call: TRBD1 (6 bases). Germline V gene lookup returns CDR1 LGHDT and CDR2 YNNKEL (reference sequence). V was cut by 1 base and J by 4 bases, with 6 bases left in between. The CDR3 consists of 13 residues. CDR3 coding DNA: TGTGCCAGCAGCCAAGGGGGGCCAGATACGCAGTATTTT. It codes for CASSQGGPDTQYF.

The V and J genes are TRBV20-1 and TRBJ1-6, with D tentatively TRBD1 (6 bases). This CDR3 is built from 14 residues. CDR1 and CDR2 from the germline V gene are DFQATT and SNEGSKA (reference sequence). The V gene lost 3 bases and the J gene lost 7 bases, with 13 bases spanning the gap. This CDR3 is CSASWGLENSPLHF. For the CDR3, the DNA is TGCAGTGCTAGTTGGGGGCTGGAGAATTCACCCCTCCACTTT.

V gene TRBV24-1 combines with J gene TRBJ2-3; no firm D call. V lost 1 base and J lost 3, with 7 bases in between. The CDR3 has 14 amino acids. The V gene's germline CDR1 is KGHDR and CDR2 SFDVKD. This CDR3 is CATSDLHGTDTQYF. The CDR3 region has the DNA TGTGCCACCAGTGATTTACACGGGACAGATACGCAGTATTTT.

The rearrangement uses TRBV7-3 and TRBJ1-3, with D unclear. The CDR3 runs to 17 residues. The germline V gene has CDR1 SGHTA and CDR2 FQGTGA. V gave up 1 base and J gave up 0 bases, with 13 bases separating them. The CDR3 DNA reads TGTGCCAGCAGCTTAATAAGCGTCGGATGCTCTGGAAACACCATATATTTT. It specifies CASSLISVGCSGNTIYF.

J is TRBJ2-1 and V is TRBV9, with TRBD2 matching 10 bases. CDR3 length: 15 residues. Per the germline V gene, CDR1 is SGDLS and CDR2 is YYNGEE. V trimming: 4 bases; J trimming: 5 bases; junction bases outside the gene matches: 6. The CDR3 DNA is TGTGCCAGCAGCTCCGAAACTAGCGGGAACAATGAGCAGTTCTTC. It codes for CASSSETSGNNEQFF.

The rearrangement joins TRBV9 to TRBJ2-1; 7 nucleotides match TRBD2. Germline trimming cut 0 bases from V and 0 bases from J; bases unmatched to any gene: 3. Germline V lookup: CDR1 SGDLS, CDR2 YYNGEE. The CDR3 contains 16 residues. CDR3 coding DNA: TGTGCCAGCAGCGTAGGCGGGGGAAACTCCTACAATGAGCAGTTCTTC. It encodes CASSVGGGNSYNEQFF.

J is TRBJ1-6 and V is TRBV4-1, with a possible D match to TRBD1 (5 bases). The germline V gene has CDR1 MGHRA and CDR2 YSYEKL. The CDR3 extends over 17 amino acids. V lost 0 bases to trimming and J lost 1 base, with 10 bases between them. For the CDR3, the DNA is TGCGCCAGCAGCCAAGAAAGGGGCGCGTCCTATAATTCACCCCTCCACTTT. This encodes CASSQERGASYNSPLHF.

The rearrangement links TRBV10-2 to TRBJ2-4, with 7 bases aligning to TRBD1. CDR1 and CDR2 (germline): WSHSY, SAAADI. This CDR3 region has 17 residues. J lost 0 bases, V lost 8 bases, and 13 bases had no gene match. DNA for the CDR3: TGCGCCAGCGGGTCGTATAACAGGGGATTAGCCAAAAACATTCAGTACTTC. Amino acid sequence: CASGSYNRGLAKNIQYF.

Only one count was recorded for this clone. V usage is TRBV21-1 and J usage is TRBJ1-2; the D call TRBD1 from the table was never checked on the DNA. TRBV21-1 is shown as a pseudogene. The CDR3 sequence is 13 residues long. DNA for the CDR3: TGTGCCGTGGGACCGGGACATCGGCTGAGCTACACCTTC. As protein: CAVGPGHRLSYTF.

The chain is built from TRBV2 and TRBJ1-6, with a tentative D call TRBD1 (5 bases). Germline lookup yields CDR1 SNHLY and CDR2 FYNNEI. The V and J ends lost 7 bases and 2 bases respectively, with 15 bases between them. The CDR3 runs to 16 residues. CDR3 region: CASNQGYMTYNSPLHF. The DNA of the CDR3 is TGTGCCAGCAACCAGGGTTATATGACCTATAATTCACCCCTCCACTTT.

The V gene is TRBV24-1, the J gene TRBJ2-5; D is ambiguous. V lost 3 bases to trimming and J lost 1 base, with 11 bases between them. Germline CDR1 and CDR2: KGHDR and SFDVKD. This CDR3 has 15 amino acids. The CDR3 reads CATSDPPAFQETQYF. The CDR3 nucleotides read TGTGCCACCAGTGATCCCCCAGCGTTCCAAGAGACCCAGTACTTC.

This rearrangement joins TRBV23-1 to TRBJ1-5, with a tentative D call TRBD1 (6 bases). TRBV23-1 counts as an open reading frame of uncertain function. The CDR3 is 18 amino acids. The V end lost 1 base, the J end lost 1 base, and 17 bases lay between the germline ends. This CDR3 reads CASSQWGGGERSNQPQHF. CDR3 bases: TGCGCCAGCAGTCAATGGGGGGGCGGGGAAAGAAGCAATCAGCCCCAGCATTTT.